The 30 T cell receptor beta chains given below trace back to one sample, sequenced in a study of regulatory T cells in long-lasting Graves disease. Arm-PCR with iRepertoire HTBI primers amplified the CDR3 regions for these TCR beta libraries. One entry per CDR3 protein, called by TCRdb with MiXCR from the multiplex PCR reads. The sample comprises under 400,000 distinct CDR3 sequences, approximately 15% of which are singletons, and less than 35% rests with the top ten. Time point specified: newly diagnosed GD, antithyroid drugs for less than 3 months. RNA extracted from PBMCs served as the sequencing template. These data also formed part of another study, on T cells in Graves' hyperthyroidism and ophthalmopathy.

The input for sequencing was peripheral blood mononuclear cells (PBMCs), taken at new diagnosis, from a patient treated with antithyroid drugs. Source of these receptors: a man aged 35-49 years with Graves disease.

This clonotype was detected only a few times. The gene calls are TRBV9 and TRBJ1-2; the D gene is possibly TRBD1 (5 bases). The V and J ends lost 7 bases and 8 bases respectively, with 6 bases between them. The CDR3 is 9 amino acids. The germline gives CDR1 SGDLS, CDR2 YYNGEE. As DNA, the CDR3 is TGTGCCAGCGGGGACGGCTACACCTTC. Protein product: CASGDGYTF.

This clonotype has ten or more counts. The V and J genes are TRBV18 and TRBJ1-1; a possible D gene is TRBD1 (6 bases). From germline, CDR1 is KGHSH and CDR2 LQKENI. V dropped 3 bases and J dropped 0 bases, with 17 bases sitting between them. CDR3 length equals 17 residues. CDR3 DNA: TGTGCCAGCTCACCGTACAGGGAGTCGCTTATGAACACTGAAGCTTTCTTT. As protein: CASSPYRESLMNTEAFF.

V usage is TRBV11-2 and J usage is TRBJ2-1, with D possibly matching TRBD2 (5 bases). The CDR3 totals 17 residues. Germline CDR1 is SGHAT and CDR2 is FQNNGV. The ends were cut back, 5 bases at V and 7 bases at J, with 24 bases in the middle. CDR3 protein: CASSQPPGTRAMNEQFF. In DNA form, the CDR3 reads TGTGCCAGCAGCCAACCCCCGGGAACAAGGGCCATGAATGAGCAGTTCTTC.

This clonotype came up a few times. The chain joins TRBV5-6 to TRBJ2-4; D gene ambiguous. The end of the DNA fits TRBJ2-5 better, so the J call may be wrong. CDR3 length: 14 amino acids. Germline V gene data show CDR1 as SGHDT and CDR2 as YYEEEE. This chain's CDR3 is CASSSPRKGETQYF. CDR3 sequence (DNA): TGTGCCAGCAGCTCTCCGAGGAAAGGAGAGACCCAGTACTTC.

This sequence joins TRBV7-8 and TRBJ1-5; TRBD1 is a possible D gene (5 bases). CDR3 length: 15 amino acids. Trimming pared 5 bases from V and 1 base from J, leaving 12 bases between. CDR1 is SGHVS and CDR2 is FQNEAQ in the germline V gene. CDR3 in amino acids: CASSPGTASNQPQHF. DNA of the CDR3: TGTGCCAGCAGCCCTGGGACGGCCAGCAATCAGCCCCAGCATTTT.

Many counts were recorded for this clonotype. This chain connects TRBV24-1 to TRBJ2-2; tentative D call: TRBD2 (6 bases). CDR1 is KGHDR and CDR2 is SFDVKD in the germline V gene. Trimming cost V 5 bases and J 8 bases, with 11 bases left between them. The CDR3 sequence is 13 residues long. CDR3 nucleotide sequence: TGTGCCACCAGTGTTAGGGGAGGAGGGGAGCTGTTTTTT. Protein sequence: CATSVRGGGELFF.

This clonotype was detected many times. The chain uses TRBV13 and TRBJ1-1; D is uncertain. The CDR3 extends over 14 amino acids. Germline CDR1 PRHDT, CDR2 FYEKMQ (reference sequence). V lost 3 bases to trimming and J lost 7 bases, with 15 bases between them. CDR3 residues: CASSFPGETLEAFF. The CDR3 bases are TGTGCCAGCAGCTTCCCGGGAGAGACTCTTGAAGCTTTCTTT.

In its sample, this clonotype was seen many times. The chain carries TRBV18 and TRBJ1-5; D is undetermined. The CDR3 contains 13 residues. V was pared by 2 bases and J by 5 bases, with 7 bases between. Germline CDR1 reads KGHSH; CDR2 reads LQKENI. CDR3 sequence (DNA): TGTGCCAGCTCACCAGGGGTGGATCAGCCCCAGCATTTT. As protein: CASSPGVDQPQHF.

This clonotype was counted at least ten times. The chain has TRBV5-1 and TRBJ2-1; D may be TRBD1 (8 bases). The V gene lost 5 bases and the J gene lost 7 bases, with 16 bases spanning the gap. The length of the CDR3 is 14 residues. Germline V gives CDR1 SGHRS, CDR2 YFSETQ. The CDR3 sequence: CASRRTGGGNEQFF. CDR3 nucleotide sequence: TGCGCCAGCAGGCGAACAGGGGGAGGGAATGAGCAGTTCTTC.

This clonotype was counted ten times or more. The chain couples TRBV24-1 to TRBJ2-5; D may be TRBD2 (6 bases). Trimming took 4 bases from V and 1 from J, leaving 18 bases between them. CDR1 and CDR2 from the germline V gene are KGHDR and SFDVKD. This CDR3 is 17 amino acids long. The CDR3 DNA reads TGTGCCACCAGTGAAAGTCAATACGGGACTGCCCAAGAGACCCAGTACTTC. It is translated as CATSESQYGTAQETQYF.

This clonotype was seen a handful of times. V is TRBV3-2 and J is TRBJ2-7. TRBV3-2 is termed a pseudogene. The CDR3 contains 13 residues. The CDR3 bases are TGTGCCAGCAGCCAAGGAGACCTCTACGAGCAGTACTTC. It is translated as CASSQGDLYEQYF.

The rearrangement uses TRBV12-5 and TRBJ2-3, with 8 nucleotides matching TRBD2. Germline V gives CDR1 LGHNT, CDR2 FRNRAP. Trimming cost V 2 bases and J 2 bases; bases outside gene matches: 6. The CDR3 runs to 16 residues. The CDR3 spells CASGLSSGGTTDTQYF. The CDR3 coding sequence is TGTGCTAGTGGTTTGTCGAGCGGGGGCACCACAGATACGCAGTATTTT. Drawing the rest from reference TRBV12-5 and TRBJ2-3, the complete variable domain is DARVTQTPRHKVTEMGQEVTMRCQPILGHNTVFWYRQTMMQGLELLAYFRNRAPLDDSGMPKDRFSAEMPDATLATLKIQPSEPRDSAVYFCASGLSSGGTTDTQYFGPGTRLTVL.

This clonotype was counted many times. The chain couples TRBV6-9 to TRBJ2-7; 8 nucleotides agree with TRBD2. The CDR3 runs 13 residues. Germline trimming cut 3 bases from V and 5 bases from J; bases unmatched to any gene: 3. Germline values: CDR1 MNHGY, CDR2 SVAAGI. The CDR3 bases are TGTGCCAGCAGTTACCGGGGGGGCGACGAGCAGTACTTC. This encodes CASSYRGGDEQYF.

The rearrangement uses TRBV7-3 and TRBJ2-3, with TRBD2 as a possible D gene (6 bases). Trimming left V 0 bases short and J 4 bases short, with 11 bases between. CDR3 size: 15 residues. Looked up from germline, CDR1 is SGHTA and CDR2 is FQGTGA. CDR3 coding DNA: TGTGCCAGCAGCTTAACGGCACTAGCACCAGATACGCAGTATTTT. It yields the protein CASSLTALAPDTQYF.

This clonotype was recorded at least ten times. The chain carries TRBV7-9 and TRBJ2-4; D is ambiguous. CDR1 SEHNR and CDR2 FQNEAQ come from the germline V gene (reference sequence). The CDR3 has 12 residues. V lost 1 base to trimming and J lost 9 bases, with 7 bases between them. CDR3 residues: CASSLEGPIQYF. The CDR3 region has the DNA TGTGCCAGCAGCTTAGAGGGCCCCATTCAGTACTTC.

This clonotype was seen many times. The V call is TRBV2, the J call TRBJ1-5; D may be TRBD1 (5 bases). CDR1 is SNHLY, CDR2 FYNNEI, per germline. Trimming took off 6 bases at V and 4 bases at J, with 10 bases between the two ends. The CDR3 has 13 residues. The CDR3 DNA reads TGTGCCAGCAGGGACACTGGAAATCAGCCCCAGCATTTT. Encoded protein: CASRDTGNQPQHF.

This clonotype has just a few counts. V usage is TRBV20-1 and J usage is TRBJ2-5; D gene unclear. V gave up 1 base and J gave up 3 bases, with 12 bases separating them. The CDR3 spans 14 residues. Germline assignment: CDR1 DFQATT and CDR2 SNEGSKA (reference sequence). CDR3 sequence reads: CSARVGILEETQYF. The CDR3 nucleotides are TGCAGTGCTAGAGTTGGGATCCTAGAAGAGACCCAGTACTTC.

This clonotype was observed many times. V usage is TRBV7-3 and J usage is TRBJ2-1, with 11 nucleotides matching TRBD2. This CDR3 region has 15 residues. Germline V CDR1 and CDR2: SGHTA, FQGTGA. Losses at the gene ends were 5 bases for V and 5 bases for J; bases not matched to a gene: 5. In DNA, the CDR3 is TGTGCCAGCAGCCCGGGACTAGCGGAGAACAATGAGCAGTTCTTC. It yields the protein CASSPGLAENNEQFF.

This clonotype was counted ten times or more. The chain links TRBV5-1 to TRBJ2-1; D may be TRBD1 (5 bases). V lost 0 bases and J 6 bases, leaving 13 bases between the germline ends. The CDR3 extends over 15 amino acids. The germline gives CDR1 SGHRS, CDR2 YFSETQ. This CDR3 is CASSLGGQIANEQFF. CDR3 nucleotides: TGCGCCAGCAGCTTGGGGGGCCAAATCGCCAATGAGCAGTTCTTC.

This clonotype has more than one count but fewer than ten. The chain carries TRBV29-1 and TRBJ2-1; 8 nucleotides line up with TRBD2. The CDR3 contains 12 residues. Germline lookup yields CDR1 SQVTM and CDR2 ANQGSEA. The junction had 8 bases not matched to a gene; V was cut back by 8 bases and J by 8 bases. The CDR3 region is CSTQGLVYEQFF. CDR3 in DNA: TGCAGCACCCAGGGACTAGTTTATGAGCAGTTCTTC.

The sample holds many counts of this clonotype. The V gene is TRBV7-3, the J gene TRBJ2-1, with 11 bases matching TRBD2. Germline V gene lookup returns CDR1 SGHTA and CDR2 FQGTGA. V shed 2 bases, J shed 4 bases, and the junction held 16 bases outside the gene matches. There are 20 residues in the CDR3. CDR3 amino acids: CASSLGPSGGSPTIYNEQFF. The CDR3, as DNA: TGTGCCAGCAGCTTAGGTCCTAGCGGGGGGTCACCCACCATTTACAATGAGCAGTTCTTC.

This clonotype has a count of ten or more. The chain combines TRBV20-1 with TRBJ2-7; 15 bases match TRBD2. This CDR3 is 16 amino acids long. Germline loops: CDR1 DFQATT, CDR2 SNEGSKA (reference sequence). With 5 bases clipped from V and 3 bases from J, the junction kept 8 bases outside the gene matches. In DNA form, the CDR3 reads TGCAGTGCTGTCCCGGGACTAGCGGGGGGTCTCTACGAGCAGTACTTC. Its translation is CSAVPGLAGGLYEQYF.

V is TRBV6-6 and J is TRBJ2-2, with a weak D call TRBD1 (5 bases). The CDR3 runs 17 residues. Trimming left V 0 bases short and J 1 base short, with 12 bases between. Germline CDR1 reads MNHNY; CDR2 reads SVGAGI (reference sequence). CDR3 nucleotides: TGTGCCAGCAGTTACTCGATCGCACAGGTGAACACCGGGGAGCTGTTTTTT. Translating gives CASSYSIAQVNTGELFF.

The CDR3 loop reads CAIRAANSPLHF. CDR3 coding DNA: TGTGCCATCAGGGCAGCGAATTCACCCCTCCACTTT. The gene calls are TRBV10-3 and TRBJ1-6, with no clear D. The CDR3 sequence is 12 residues long. The germline V gene has CDR1 ENHRY and CDR2 SYGVKD. V was shortened by 6 bases and J by 7 bases, with 7 bases between the two germline ends.

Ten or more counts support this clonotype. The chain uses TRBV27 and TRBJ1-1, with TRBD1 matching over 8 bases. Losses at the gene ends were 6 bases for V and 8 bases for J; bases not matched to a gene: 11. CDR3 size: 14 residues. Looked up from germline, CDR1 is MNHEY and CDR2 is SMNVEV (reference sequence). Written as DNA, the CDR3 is TGTGCCAGCAGGACATCCAGGGGGCGGGGGGAAGCTTTCTTT. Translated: CASRTSRGRGEAFF.

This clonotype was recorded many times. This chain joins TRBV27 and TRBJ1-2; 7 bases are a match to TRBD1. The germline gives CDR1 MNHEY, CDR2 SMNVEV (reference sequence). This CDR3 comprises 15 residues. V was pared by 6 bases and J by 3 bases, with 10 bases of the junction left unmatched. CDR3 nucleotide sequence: TGTGCCAGCAGAGCCCCGAGGGGGCTTGACTATGGCTACACCTTC. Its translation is CASRAPRGLDYGYTF.

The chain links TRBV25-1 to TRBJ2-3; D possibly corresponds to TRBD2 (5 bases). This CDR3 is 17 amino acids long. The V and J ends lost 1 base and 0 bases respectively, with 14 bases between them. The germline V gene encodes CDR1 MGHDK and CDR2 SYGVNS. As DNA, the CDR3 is TGTGCCAGCAGTGAATTCTGGGCTAGCCCTAGCACAGATACGCAGTATTTT. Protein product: CASSEFWASPSTDTQYF.

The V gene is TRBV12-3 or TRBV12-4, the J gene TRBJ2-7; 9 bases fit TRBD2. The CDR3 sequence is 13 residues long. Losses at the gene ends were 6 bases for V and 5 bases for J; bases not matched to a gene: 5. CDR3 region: CASRMTSGHEQYF. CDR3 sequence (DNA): TGTGCCAGCAGAATGACTAGCGGCCACGAGCAGTACTTC.

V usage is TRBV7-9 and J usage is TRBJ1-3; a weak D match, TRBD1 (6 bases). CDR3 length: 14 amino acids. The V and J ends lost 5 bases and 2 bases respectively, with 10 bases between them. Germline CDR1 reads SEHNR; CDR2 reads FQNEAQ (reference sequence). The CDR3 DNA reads TGTGCCAGCAGCCGAAACAGGGCTGGAAACACCATATATTTT. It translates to CASSRNRAGNTIYF.

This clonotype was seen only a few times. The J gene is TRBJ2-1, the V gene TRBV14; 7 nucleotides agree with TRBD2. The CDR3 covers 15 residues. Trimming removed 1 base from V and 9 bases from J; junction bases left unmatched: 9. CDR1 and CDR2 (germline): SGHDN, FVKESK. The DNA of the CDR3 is TGTGCCAGCAGCCAAGGGGAGGGGTTCGTTTTTGAGCAGTTCTTC. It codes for CASSQGEGFVFEQFF. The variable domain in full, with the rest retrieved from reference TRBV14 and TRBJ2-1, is EAGVTQFPSHSVIEKGQTVTLRCDPISGHDNLYWYRRVMGKEIKFLLHFVKESKQDESGMPNNRFLAERTGGTYSTLKVQPAELEDSGVYFCASSQGEGFVFEQFFGPGTRLTVL.